This entry lists 30 T cell receptor beta chains sequenced from one sample in a study of cytomegalovirus exposure and HLA in healthy donors. In the PCR, 60 Vbeta and 13 Jbeta primers were used. Produced via immunoSEQ multiplex PCR; TCRdb's table is partial and in-frame only. The table shows about 210,000 clones, with around four fifths occurring only once. Specimen: PBMCs. These receptor sequences come from a man aged 35 to 55 in good health and CMV-seropositive.

The chain has TRBV30 and TRBJ1-1, with D possibly matching TRBD1 (6 bases). Deletions cut 2 bases from V and 7 bases from J, with 14 bases between. This CDR3 spans 13 amino acids. Germline CDR1 is GTSNPN and CDR2 is SVGIG (reference sequence). The CDR3 DNA follows: TGTGCCTGGAGTCAACAGGGCTTAGGTGAAGCTTTCTTT. Its protein is CAWSQQGLGEAFF. Full variable domain (rest looked up from reference TRBV30 and TRBJ1-1): SQTIHQWPATLVQPVGSPLSLECTVEGTSNPNLYWYRQAAGRGLQLLFYSVGIGQISSEVPQNLSASRPQDRQFILSSKKLLLSDSGFYLCAWSQQGLGEAFFGQGTRLTVV.

This clone was picked up a small number of times. The V and J genes are TRBV4-2 and TRBJ1-2; 7 bases are shared with TRBD1. The CDR3 sequence is 17 residues long. Germline-derived CDR1 and CDR2 are LGHNA and YNFKEQ. J lost 2 bases, V lost 0 bases, and 9 bases had no gene match. The CDR3 DNA reads TGTGCCAGCAGCCAAGACCACCTGACAGGGCTGAACTATGGCTACACCTTC. Protein product: CASSQDHLTGLNYGYTF.

The chain employs TRBV6-6 and TRBJ2-3, with 8 bases aligning to TRBD2. Germline trimming cut 7 bases from V and 0 bases from J; bases unmatched to any gene: 3. CDR3 size: 14 residues. The germline CDR1 and CDR2 sequences are MNHNY and SVGAGI (reference sequence). The CDR3 is CASKASGSTDTQYF. The DNA for the CDR3 is TGTGCCAGCAAGGCTAGCGGGAGCACAGATACGCAGTATTTT.

The chain is built from TRBV28 and TRBJ1-2, with 7 bases fitting TRBD1. The CDR3 contains 12 residues. Germline CDR1 and CDR2: MDHEN and SYDVKM. The ends lost 6 bases at V and 5 bases at J; junction bases unmatched: 3. CDR3 coding DNA: TGTGCCAGCAGCTCGACAGGGTATGGCTACACCTTC. This codes for CASSSTGYGYTF.

The rearrangement uses TRBV5-5 and TRBJ1-4; TRBD1 agrees at 7 bases. V was pared by 4 bases and J by 0 bases, with 9 bases of the junction left unmatched. In germline, CDR1 is SGHKS, CDR2 YYEKEE (reference sequence). This CDR3 is 17 amino acids long. The CDR3: CASSAWGTAATNEKLFF. The DNA of the CDR3 is TGTGCCAGCAGCGCCTGGGGGACAGCCGCAACTAATGAAAAACTGTTTTTT.

J is TRBJ2-2 and V is TRBV14; no reliable D call. Germline CDR1 reads SGHDN; CDR2 reads FVKESK. The CDR3 is 14 residues long. Trimming took 2 bases from V and 4 from J, leaving 8 bases between them. The CDR3 DNA follows: TGTGCCAGCAGCCAAATTTCCCGCACCGGGGAGCTGTTTTTT. Amino acid sequence: CASSQISRTGELFF.

This clone was observed a single time. Compared with germline, one end of the junction differs, possibly owing to a read error. The chain recombines TRBV6-1 with TRBJ1-3; 7 bases are a match to TRBD1. This CDR3 spans 16 amino acids. Germline CDR1 is MNHNS and CDR2 is SASEGT. CDR3 loop: CASSGDREGSGNTVYF. For the CDR3, the DNA is TGTGCCAGCAGTGGCGACAGGGAAGGCTCTGGAAACACCGTATATTTT.

J is TRBJ2-1 and V is TRBV30; 8 bases fit TRBD1. The V and J ends lost 6 bases and 2 bases, in that order; junction bases with no gene match: 9. Germline assignment: CDR1 GTSNPN and CDR2 SVGIG (reference sequence). CDR3 size: 15 residues. The CDR3 spells CACHSPRGPYNEQFF. CDR3 sequence (DNA): TGTGCCTGCCATAGCCCCAGGGGGCCCTACAATGAGCAGTTCTTC.

The chain recombines TRBV14 with TRBJ1-2; a possible D gene is TRBD1 (5 bases). Looked up from germline, CDR1 is SGHDN and CDR2 is FVKESK. The CDR3 extends over 14 amino acids. V gave up 0 bases and J gave up 3 bases, with 8 bases separating them. This CDR3 reads CASSQDRGYYGYTF. CDR3 in DNA: TGTGCCAGCAGCCAAGATCGGGGGTACTATGGCTACACCTTC.

V usage is TRBV5-3 and J usage is TRBJ2-1; 11 nucleotides match TRBD1. TRBV5-3 belongs to the ORF category, with a function that is uncertain. This CDR3 contains 16 residues. V gave up 4 bases and J gave up 3 bases; unmatched junction bases: 6. The CDR3 protein is CARSRTDRGLYNEQFF. The DNA for the CDR3 is TGTGCCAGAAGCAGGACGGACAGGGGGCTCTACAATGAGCAGTTCTTC.

The CDR3 DNA sequence: TGTGCCACCAGGGGGACAGGGGCGGTTCAGCCCCAGCATTTT. It yields the protein CATRGTGAVQPQHF. V is TRBV6-5 and J is TRBJ1-5; TRBD1 agrees at 10 bases. The CDR3 length is 14 residues. The germline V gene encodes CDR1 MNHEY and CDR2 SVGAGI. The V gene end was trimmed by 10 bases and the J gene end by 6 bases; junction bases not matched to a gene: 9.

This clone has a handful of counts. J is TRBJ2-4 and V is TRBV6-6; 10 positions agree with TRBD1. Germline-derived CDR1 and CDR2 are MNHNY and SVGAGI (reference sequence). V gave up 4 bases and J gave up 4 bases; unmatched junction bases: 4. The CDR3 is 15 residues long. The CDR3 region is CASSSPGQGKNIQYF. As DNA, the CDR3 is TGTGCCAGCAGTTCTCCGGGACAGGGGAAAAACATTCAGTACTTC.

V is TRBV9 and J is TRBJ2-7; TRBD2 aligns across 8 bases. The CDR3 is made up of 13 amino acids. CDR1 and CDR2 from the germline V gene are SGDLS and YYNGEE. Trimming took 0 bases from V and 6 from J; bases not matched to a gene: 2. CDR3: CASSVGLAGEQYF. The CDR3 nucleotides are TGTGCCAGCAGCGTAGGGCTAGCGGGCGAGCAGTACTTC.

This chain uses TRBV29-1 with TRBJ1-5; a weak D match, TRBD1 (5 bases). The CDR3 runs to 12 residues. Germline V CDR1 and CDR2: SQVTM, ANQGSEA. The ends were cut back, 7 bases at V and 5 bases at J, with 12 bases in the middle. CDR3 sequence reads: CSAGWGDQPQHF. The DNA of the CDR3 is TGCAGCGCAGGGTGGGGGGATCAGCCCCAGCATTTT.

The chain links TRBV9 to TRBJ2-2; weak D call: TRBD2 (5 bases). Germline V gene sequence: CDR1 SGDLS, CDR2 YYNGEE. With 4 bases removed from V and 8 bases from J, the gap between germline ends came to 9 bases. The CDR3 extends over 12 amino acids. The CDR3 sequence: CASSQPGGELFF. The CDR3 DNA reads TGTGCCAGCAGCCAGCCGGGGGGGGAGCTGTTTTTT.

This clone was detected only once. This chain joins TRBV6-1 and TRBJ1-1; the D gene is possibly TRBD1 (6 bases). CDR1 and CDR2 (germline): MNHNS, SASEGT. The V and J ends lost 6 bases and 0 bases respectively, with 14 bases between them. The CDR3 spans 15 residues. As DNA, the CDR3 is TGTGCCAGCAGCCCGATTACAGGGTTGAACACTGAAGCTTTCTTT. Protein product: CASSPITGLNTEAFF.

The genes are TRBV4-3 and TRBJ2-7; D call uncertain. Germline assignment: CDR1 LGHNA and CDR2 YSLEER. This CDR3 is 13 amino acids long. Trimming took 0 bases from V and 5 from J, leaving 8 bases between them. The CDR3 region has the DNA TGCGCCAGCAGCCAAGATCCGGAGAACGAGCAGTACTTC. Protein: CASSQDPENEQYF.

This sequence joins TRBV30 and TRBJ1-1; D is unclear. Trimming pared 0 bases from V and 10 bases from J, leaving 15 bases between. This CDR3 contains 13 residues. The germline V gene encodes CDR1 GTSNPN and CDR2 SVGIG (reference sequence). The CDR3 DNA reads as TGTGCCTGGAGTGTCGCTTTGGGCTTGGTAGCTTTCTTT. It yields the protein CAWSVALGLVAFF.

The CDR3 is CASSYTGQATGELFF. The DNA for the CDR3 is TGTGCCAGCAGCTACACGGGACAGGCAACCGGGGAGCTGTTTTTT. The chain recombines TRBV7-2 with TRBJ2-2, with 8 positions matching TRBD1. The germline V gene encodes CDR1 SGHTA and CDR2 FQGNSA. V was pared by 4 bases and J by 5 bases, with 6 bases of the junction left unmatched. The CDR3 length is 15 residues.

This clone was seen a handful of times. The V gene is TRBV29-1, the J gene TRBJ1-2; no definite D call. V lost 5 bases to trimming and J lost 2 bases, with 12 bases between them. The CDR3 has 13 residues. In germline, CDR1 is SQVTM, CDR2 ANQGSEA. CDR3 loop: CSVQRSGNYGYTF. The CDR3 region has the DNA TGCAGCGTTCAGCGGAGCGGGAACTATGGCTACACCTTC.

The chain couples TRBV5-4 to TRBJ2-7; 8 bases match TRBD1. Trimming cost V 0 bases and J 5 bases; bases outside gene matches: 10. The V gene's germline CDR1 is SGHNT and CDR2 YYREEE (reference sequence). The CDR3 totals 16 residues. The CDR3 here is CASSLGGETGANEQYF. The CDR3, as DNA: TGTGCCAGCAGCTTGGGGGGGGAGACAGGGGCCAACGAGCAGTACTTC.

This chain joins TRBV2 and TRBJ2-7; D call uncertain. The V and J ends lost 10 bases and 0 bases respectively, with 10 bases between them. The CDR3 has 12 amino acids. Germline assignment: CDR1 SNHLY and CDR2 FYNNEI. Here the CDR3 reads CAISQISYEQYF. The CDR3 coding sequence is TGTGCCATCTCCCAGATCTCCTACGAGCAGTACTTC.

CDR3 DNA: TGTGCCAGCAGTCAAGTACAGGGGGCGCTTGGCGAGCAGTACTTC. As protein: CASSQVQGALGEQYF. The chain uses TRBV27 and TRBJ2-7; TRBD1 agrees at 9 bases. Trimming at V came to 5 bases and at J to 6 bases, leaving 11 bases not matched to a gene. The CDR3 spans 15 residues. Germline loops: CDR1 MNHEY, CDR2 SMNVEV (reference sequence).

The chain links TRBV29-1 to TRBJ2-5, with TRBD2 matching 7 bases. V was clipped by 4 bases and J by 4 bases; unmatched bases: 15. Germline V gene data show CDR1 as SQVTM and CDR2 as ANQGSEA. The CDR3 loop spans 16 amino acids. The chain's CDR3 is CSVGGGWARRGETQYF. The CDR3 DNA reads TGCAGCGTTGGGGGGGGATGGGCTCGGAGGGGAGAGACCCAGTACTTC.

The chain combines TRBV9 with TRBJ1-4, with TRBD1 matching over 8 bases. Germline trimming cut 4 bases from V and 7 bases from J; bases unmatched to any gene: 9. The CDR3 sequence is 15 residues long. CDR1 and CDR2 (germline): SGDLS, YYNGEE. The CDR3 loop is CASSYYQDRAEKLFF. The CDR3 DNA is TGTGCCAGCAGCTATTATCAGGACAGGGCTGAAAAACTGTTTTTT.

The rearrangement joins TRBV6-6 to TRBJ1-1; D remains unclear. Germline loops: CDR1 MNHNY, CDR2 SVGAGI (reference sequence). The V end lost 8 bases, the J end lost 5 bases, and 9 bases lay between the germline ends. This CDR3 is built from 11 residues. The CDR3 reads CASAQVTEAFF. Here the CDR3 DNA reads TGTGCCAGCGCCCAGGTGACTGAAGCTTTCTTT.

The V call is TRBV7-2, the J call TRBJ2-7; TRBD2 matches at 10 bases. CDR1 SGHTA and CDR2 FQGNSA come from the germline V gene. V was pared by 7 bases and J by 6 bases, with 12 bases of the junction left unmatched. CDR3 length equals 15 residues. The CDR3 here is CASNGASGRVSEQYF. The CDR3, as DNA: TGTGCCAGCAACGGGGCTAGCGGGAGAGTAAGCGAGCAGTACTTC.

The rearrangement links TRBV28 to TRBJ1-1; 9 bases fit TRBD1. V trimming: 8 bases; J trimming: 1 base; junction bases outside the gene matches: 11. There are 16 residues in the CDR3. Germline V gives CDR1 MDHEN, CDR2 SYDVKM. This chain's CDR3 is CASRGTGWDPNTEAFF. The CDR3 nucleotides read TGTGCCAGCCGGGGGACAGGGTGGGATCCGAACACTGAAGCTTTCTTT.

This clone was counted a few times. The chain combines TRBV5-6 with TRBJ2-7; 11 nucleotides match TRBD2. Per germline, CDR1 SGHDT and CDR2 YYEEEE. The CDR3 extends over 15 amino acids. With 4 bases clipped from V and 3 bases from J, the junction kept 6 bases outside the gene matches. CDR3 in DNA: TGTGCCAGCAGCCGTACTAGCGGGAGAGGCTACGAGCAGTACTTC. Translated, it gives CASSRTSGRGYEQYF.

Only a few counts were recorded for this clone. This chain uses TRBV11-2 with TRBJ2-5; 10 nucleotides agree with TRBD2. Trimming took 5 bases from V and 5 from J; bases not matched to a gene: 17. The germline CDR1 and CDR2 sequences are SGHAT and FQNNGV. CDR3 length equals 18 residues. CDR3 region: CASSPAIAGGVSRETQYF. DNA of the CDR3: TGTGCCAGCAGCCCCGCGATAGCGGGGGGCGTTTCAAGGGAGACCCAGTACTTC. Together with reference TRBV11-2 and TRBJ2-5, the CDR3 gives the full variable domain: EAGVAQSPRYKIIEKRQSVAFWCNPISGHATLYWYQQILGQGPKLLIQFQNNGVVDDSQLPKDRFSAERLKGVDSTLKIQPAKLEDSAVYLCASSPAIAGGVSRETQYFGPGTRLLVL.